The entry below gives a single TCR beta chain sequence along with its context. Its antigen remains unidentified. This specimen comes from a study of T cell responses to AZD1222 COVID-19 vaccine. Whole-study context: Samples with a second dose at about 4 or about 12 weeks were pooled together. Study findings and constraints: AZD1222 recipients seropositive at baseline numbered only 6 or 7. Per reports, nearly half of all spike-specific TCRs target regions that are unmutated in variants. Donors were largely white British and mainly female; clonal diversity was possibly underestimated.

The data were produced by immunoSEQ multiplex PCR, yet TCRdb's version contains in-frame clones alone and is incomplete. The sample contains about 120,000 clones, 85% to 90% of which appear only once. This CDR3 is built from 14 residues. CDR1 and CDR2 from the germline V gene are MNHEY and SVGAGI. V gave up 2 bases and J gave up 3 bases; unmatched junction bases: 2. The source of this sequence is an adult in good health. The V gene is TRBV6-5, the J gene TRBJ2-7; TRBD2 matches at 9 bases. Sample: peripheral blood, taken on day 0 of AZD1222 vaccination. CDR3 protein: CASSYAAGGYEQYF. The CDR3 bases are TGTGCCAGCAGTTACGCAGCGGGGGGCTACGAGCAGTACTTC.